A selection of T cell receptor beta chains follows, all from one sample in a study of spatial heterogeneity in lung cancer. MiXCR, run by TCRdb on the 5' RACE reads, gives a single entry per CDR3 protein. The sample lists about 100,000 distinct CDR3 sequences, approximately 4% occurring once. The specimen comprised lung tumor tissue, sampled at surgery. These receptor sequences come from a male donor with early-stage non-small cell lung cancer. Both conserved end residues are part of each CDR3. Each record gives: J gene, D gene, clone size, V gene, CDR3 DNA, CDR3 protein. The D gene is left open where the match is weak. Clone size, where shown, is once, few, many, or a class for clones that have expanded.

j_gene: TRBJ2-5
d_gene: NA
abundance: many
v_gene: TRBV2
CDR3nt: TGTGCCAGCAGTGACGTTCAGGTTAAGAGCTTGACCCAGTACTTC
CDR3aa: CASSDVQVKSLTQYF

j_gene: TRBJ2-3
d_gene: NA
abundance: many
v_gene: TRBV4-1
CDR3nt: TGCGCCAGCAGCCACCCATTACTTACAGATACGCAGTATTTT
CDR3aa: CASSHPLLTDTQYF

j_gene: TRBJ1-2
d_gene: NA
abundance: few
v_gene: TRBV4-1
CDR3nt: TGCGCCAGCAGTGGCAATTTGGGGGCGAGGTATAAACTCTATGGCTACACCTTC
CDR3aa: CASSGNLGARYKLYGYTF

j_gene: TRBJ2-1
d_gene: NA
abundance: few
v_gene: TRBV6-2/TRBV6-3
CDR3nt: TGTGCCAGCAGACTAGACAACTACAATGAGCAGTTCTTC
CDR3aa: CASRLDNYNEQFF

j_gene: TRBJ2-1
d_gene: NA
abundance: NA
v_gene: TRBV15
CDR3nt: TGTGCCACCAGCAGAGGGTTTAGCGTCAATGAGCAGTTCTTC
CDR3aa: CATSRGFSVNEQFF

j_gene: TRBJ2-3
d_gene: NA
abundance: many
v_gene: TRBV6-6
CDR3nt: TGTGCCAGCAGTTACGGGTTAATCCTCACAGATACGCAGTATTTT
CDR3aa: CASSYGLILTDTQYF

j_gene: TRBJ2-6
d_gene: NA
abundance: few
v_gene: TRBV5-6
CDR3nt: TGTGCCAGCAGCCTAACTGGGGCCAACGTCCTGACTTTC
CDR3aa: CASSLTGANVLTF

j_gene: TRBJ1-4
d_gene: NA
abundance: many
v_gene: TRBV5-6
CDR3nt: TGTGCCAGCAGCCCGGGACATACCGCAACTAATGAAAAACTGTTTTTT
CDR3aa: CASSPGHTATNEKLFF

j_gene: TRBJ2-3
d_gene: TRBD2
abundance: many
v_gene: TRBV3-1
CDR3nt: TGTGCCAGCAGCCCAGGACTAGCGGGACTAAGCCCTAGCACAGATACGCAGTATTTT
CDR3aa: CASSPGLAGLSPSTDTQYF

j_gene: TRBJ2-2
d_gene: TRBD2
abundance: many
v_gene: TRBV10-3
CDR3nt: TGTGCCATCAGTGCGGGAGGCGGGGACACCGGGGAGCTGTTTTTT
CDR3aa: CAISAGGGDTGELFF

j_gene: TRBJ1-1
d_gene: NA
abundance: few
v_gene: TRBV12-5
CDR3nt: TGTGCTAGTGGTTACCGCACTGAAGCTTTCTTT
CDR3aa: CASGYRTEAFF

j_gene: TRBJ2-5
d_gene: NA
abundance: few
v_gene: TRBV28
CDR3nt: TGTGCCAGCAGTCCGTTTCCGGTGGAGACCCAGTACTTC
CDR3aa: CASSPFPVETQYF

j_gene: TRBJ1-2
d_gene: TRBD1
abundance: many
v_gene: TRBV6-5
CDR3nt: TGTGCCAGCAGTCGGGGACAGGCAAACTATGGCTACACCTTC
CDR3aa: CASSRGQANYGYTF

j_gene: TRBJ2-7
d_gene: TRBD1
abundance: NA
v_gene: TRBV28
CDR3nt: TGTGCCAGCAGAGCAGGGGGCAACTACGAGCAGTACTTC
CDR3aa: CASRAGGNYEQYF

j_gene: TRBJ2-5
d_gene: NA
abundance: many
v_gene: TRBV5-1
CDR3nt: TGCGCCAGCAGCTTGGTCTGGTTCCAAGAGACCCAGTACTTC
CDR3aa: CASSLVWFQETQYF

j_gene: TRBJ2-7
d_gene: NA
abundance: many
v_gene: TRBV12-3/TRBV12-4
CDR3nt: TGTGCCAGCAGCTATTTTCGTCCAGGGGAATACGAGCAGTACTTC
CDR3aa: CASSYFRPGEYEQYF

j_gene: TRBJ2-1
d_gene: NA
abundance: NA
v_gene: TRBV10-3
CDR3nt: TGTGCCATCAGTGAGTTCGACCCCAAACGTTCCTACAATGAGCAGTTCTTC
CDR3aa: CAISEFDPKRSYNEQFF

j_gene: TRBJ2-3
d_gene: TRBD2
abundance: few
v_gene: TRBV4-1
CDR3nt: TGCGCCAGCAGCCAAACCAAACTAGCGGGAGGGACAGATACGCAGTATTTT
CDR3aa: CASSQTKLAGGTDTQYF

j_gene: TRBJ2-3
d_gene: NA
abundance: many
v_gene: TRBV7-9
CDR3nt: TGTGCCAGCAGCTTTTTTCCCAGCACAGATACGCAGTATTTT
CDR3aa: CASSFFPSTDTQYF

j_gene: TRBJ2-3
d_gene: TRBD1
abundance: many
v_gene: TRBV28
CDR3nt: TGTGCCAGCAGTTGGGACAGTTTAGATACGCAGTATTTT
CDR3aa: CASSWDSLDTQYF

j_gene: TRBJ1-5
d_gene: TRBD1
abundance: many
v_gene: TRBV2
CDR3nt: TGTGCCAGCAGTGATTGGGGACAGGGGCATCAGCCCCAGCATTTT
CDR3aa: CASSDWGQGHQPQHF

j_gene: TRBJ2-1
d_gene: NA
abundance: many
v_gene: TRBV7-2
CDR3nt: TGTGCCAGCAGCTGGGGATACAATGAGCAGTTCTTC
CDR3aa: CASSWGYNEQFF

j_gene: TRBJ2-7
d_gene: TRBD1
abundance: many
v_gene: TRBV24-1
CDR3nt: TGTGCCACCAGTGCCCGGGACAGGCACGAGCAGTACTTC
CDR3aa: CATSARDRHEQYF

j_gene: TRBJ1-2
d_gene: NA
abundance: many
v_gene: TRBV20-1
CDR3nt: TGCAGTGGGGCCCCGAATGGGGGCTATGGCTACACCTTC
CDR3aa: CSGAPNGGYGYTF

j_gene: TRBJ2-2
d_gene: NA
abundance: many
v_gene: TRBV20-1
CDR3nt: TGCAGTGCCGCGTCCGGGACTCCAGAGCCCGGGGAGCTGTTTTTT
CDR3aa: CSAASGTPEPGELFF

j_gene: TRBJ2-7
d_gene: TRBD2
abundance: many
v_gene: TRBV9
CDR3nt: TGTGCCAGCAGCCCGACTAGCGGGCACCGCTACGAGCAGTACTTC
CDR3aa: CASSPTSGHRYEQYF

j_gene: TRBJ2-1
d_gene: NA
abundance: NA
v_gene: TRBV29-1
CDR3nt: TGCAGCGGGACTCCTCCGGGCTACAATGAGCAGTTCTTC
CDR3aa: CSGTPPGYNEQFF

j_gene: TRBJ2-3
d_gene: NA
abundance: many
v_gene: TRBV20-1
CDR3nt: TGCAGTGTCCCTGGGCGGTCAGATACGCAGTATTTT
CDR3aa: CSVPGRSDTQYF

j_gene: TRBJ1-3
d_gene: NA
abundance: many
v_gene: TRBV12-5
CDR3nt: TGTGCTAGTGGTTTGGTACGGGGTGACACCATATATTTT
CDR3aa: CASGLVRGDTIYF

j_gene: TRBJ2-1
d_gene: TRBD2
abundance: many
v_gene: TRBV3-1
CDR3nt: TGTGCCAGCAGGAGGACTAGCGGGAGGGCCGGTAAGAATGAGCAGTTCTTC
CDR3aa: CASRRTSGRAGKNEQFF

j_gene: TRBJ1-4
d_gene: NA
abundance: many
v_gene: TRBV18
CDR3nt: TGTGCCAGCTCACCCAGGGCCAATGAAAAACTGTTTTTT
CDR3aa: CASSPRANEKLFF

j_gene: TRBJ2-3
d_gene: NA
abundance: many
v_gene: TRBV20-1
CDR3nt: TGCAGTGCTAGGACCGCGGGCACAGATACGCAGTATTTT
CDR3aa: CSARTAGTDTQYF

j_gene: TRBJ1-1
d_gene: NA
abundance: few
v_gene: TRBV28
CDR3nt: TGTGCCAGCAGTTTATTCCGGGGATACCCCGGGGAAGCTTTCTTT
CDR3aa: CASSLFRGYPGEAFF

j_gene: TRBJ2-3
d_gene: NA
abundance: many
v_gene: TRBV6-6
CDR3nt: TGTGCCAGCAGTTACAGCTCTGAGGATACGCAGTATTTT
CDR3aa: CASSYSSEDTQYF

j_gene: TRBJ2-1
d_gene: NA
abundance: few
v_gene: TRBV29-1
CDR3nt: TGCAGCGTTGAATTTTACGGAGGGGAGCAGTTCTTC
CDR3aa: CSVEFYGGEQFF

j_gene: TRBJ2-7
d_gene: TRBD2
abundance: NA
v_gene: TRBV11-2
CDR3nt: TGTGCCAGCAGCTCTCTGACTAGCGGGATAGTTTACTACGAGCAGTACTTC
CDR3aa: CASSSLTSGIVYYEQYF

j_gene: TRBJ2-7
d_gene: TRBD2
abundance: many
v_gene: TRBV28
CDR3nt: TGTGCCAGCAGTTTCCCCCTCGGGACTAGCGGGGGGGAGCAGTACTTC
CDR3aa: CASSFPLGTSGGEQYF

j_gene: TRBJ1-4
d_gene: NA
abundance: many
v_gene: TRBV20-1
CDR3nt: TGCAGTGCTAGGATATCCCAGGACCGGGACCCCGATGAAAAACTGTTTTTT
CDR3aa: CSARISQDRDPDEKLFF

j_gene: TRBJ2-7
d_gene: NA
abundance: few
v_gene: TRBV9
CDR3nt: TGTGCCAGCAGCCCTCGACTAGTGAGCTACGAGCAGTACTTC
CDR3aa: CASSPRLVSYEQYF

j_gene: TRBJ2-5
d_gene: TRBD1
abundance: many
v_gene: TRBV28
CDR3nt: TGTGCCAGCACCAAGGACAGGGAGGAGACCCAGTACTTC
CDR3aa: CASTKDREETQYF

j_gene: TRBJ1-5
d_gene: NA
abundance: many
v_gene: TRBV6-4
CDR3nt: TGTGCCAGCAGTGAGACCGGGAATCAGCCCCAGCATTTT
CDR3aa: CASSETGNQPQHF

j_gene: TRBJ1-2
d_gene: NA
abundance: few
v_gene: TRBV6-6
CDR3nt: TGTGCCAGCAGCACAGCTACCTATGGCTACACCTTC
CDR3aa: CASSTATYGYTF

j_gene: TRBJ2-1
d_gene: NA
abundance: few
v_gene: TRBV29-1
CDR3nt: TGCAGCGCTGTGGCCAGGGACTCCTACAATGAGCAGTTCTTC
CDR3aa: CSAVARDSYNEQFF

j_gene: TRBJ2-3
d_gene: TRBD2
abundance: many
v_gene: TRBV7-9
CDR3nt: TGTGCCAGCAGCCCGCATTCCCTAGCGGGACGCACAGATACGCAGTATTTT
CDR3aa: CASSPHSLAGRTDTQYF

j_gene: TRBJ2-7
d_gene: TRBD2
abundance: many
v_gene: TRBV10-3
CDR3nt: TGTGCCATCAGTGAGTCTCAAGGTAGCGGGAGGGCCAAGGAGCAGTACTTC
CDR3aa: CAISESQGSGRAKEQYF

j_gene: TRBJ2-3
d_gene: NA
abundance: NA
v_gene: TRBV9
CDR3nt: TGTGCCAGCAGCGTAGGGGGGGTTGGCGATACGCAGTATTTT
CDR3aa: CASSVGGVGDTQYF

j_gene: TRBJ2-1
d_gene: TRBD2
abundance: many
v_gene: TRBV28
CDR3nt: TGTGCCAGCAGCTATAGCGGGGACTACAATGAGCAGTTCTTC
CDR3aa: CASSYSGDYNEQFF

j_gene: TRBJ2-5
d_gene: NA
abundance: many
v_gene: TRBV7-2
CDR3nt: TGTGCCAGCAGCTTAGTCCAGACAGAGACCCAGTACTTC
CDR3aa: CASSLVQTETQYF

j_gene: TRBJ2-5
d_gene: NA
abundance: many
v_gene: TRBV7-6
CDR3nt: TGTGCCAGCAGCTTCAGACTATTAGAGACCCAGTACTTC
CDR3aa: CASSFRLLETQYF

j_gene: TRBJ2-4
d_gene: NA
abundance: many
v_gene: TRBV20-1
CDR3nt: TGCAGTGCTACCGGACAGAAAAACATTCAGTACTTC
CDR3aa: CSATGQKNIQYF

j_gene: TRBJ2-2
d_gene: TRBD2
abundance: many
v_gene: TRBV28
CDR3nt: TGTGCCAGCAGTTTATTTTTTGTCCGGGAGACTAGCGGGAGTTCTGGCGGGGAGCTGTTTTTT
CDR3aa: CASSLFFVRETSGSSGGELFF

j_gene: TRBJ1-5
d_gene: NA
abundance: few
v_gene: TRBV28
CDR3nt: TGTGCCAGCAGTATTACGGGGTCTGAGAGCAATCAGCCCCAGCATTTT
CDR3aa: CASSITGSESNQPQHF

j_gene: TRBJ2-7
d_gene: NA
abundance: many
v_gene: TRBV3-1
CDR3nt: TGTGCCAGCAGCCAGCAGCTTACTAGAGACGAGCAGTACTTC
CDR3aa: CASSQQLTRDEQYF

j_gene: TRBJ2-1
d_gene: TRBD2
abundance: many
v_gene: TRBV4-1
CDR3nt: TGCGCCAGCAGCCAAGATAGGACTAGCGGGGTCTCTAATGAGCAGTTCTTC
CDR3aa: CASSQDRTSGVSNEQFF

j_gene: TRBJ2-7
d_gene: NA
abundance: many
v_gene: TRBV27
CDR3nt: TGTGCCAGCAGTTTTGGGAAAGCCTACGAGCAGTACTTC
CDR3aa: CASSFGKAYEQYF